These 24 T cell receptor beta chains were sequenced from one sample in a study of T cells in Graves' hyperthyroidism and ophthalmopathy (dated by TCRdb to about 2019). The protocol used for the library was multiplex PCR. These reads were obtained on an Illumina HiSeq 2000. The TCR beta CDR3 regions were amplified from the RNA transcripts. A first-round RT-PCR of the TCR CDR3 used the HTBI primer set with the Qiagen OneStep RT-PCR kit. In TCRdb, the public reads were trimmed at Q25 with fastp and aligned with MiXCR, with productive beta chains retained. CDR3 protein duplicates are merged, each entry listing the most common genes and DNA. The sample table shows approximately 640,000 distinct CDR3 sequences, and 45% are seen once. The ten top clones hold less than 9% of the sample. Sequenced sample: peripheral blood or thyroid tissue (not recorded which). Every receptor here comes from an adult man with Graves' disease, either hyperthyroidism or ophthalmopathy (not recorded which).

This rearrangement joins TRBV7-9 to TRBJ1-4; D remains unclear. Trimming shortened V by 2 bases and J by 1 base, and 17 bases separated the two germline ends. Germline values: CDR1 SEHNR, CDR2 FQNEAQ (reference sequence). The CDR3 length is 18 residues. In DNA form, the CDR3 reads TGTGCCAGCAGCTTAATTGGGCCGGCGTCGGGAACTAATGAAAAACTGTTTTTT. Its protein is CASSLIGPASGTNEKLFF.

V is TRBV7-2 and J is TRBJ2-3; tentatively, D is TRBD1 (7 bases). Germline V CDR1 and CDR2: SGHTA, FQGNSA. The CDR3 contains 15 residues. The V gene lost 7 bases and the J gene lost 3 bases, with 17 bases spanning the gap. This CDR3 reads CASTRGDSRTDTQYF. CDR3 bases: TGTGCCAGCACAAGGGGGGACAGCCGTACAGATACGCAGTATTTT.

A remark on this clonotype: A read error is possible here, since a much larger clone lies one base away. The chain combines TRBV7-8 with TRBJ1-1, with 7 bases that match TRBD1. Per the germline V gene, CDR1 is SGHVS and CDR2 is FQNEAQ. The CDR3 has 14 residues. J lost 11 bases, V lost 1 base, and 10 bases had no gene match. The CDR3 loop reads CASSLVTGTAPAFF. The DNA of the CDR3 is TGTGCCAGCAGCTTAGTGACAGGGACAGCCCCCGCTTTCTTT.

The chain uses TRBV7-9 and TRBJ1-1, with unresolved D. V gave up 0 bases and J gave up 7 bases, with 9 bases separating them. The CDR3 extends over 13 amino acids. Looked up from germline, CDR1 is SEHNR and CDR2 is FQNEAQ (reference sequence). Here the CDR3 reads CASSLAREGEAFF. The DNA of the CDR3 is TGTGCCAGCAGCTTAGCGAGGGAGGGTGAAGCTTTCTTT.

This clonotype was recorded once. The chain recombines TRBV9 with TRBJ1-1, with D perhaps matching TRBD1 (5 bases). This CDR3 is 15 amino acids long. The V gene's germline CDR1 is SGDLS and CDR2 YYNGEE. Trimming removed 4 bases at V and 0 bases at J, with 13 bases between. The CDR3 reads CASSKGRELNTEAFF. The CDR3 DNA sequence: TGTGCCAGCAGCAAAGGCAGGGAATTGAACACTGAAGCTTTCTTT.

Note on this clonotype: A read error may produce the germline difference seen at one junction end. This chain uses TRBV7-6 with TRBJ2-5; D gene unclear. Germline loops: CDR1 SGHVS, CDR2 FNYEAQ. This CDR3 is built from 14 residues. Here the CDR3 reads CASRPLAGQETQYF. DNA for the CDR3: TGCGCCAGCAGGCCCCTGGCAGGTCAAGAGACCCAGTACTTC.

In this sample, this clonotype turned up a few times. The chain links TRBV12-3 or TRBV12-4 to TRBJ1-4, with 7 bases that match TRBD1. V lost 5 bases to trimming and J lost 0 bases; unmatched junction nucleotides: 6. The CDR3 length is 16 residues. CDR3 sequence reads: CASSPTGVPTNEKLFF. CDR3 coding DNA: TGTGCCAGCAGTCCCACAGGGGTACCAACTAATGAAAAACTGTTTTTT.

The V gene is TRBV7-9, the J gene TRBJ2-7, with D perhaps given as TRBD1 or TRBD2 (5 bases each). The CDR3 is 13 residues long. The germline V gene has CDR1 SEHNR and CDR2 FQNEAQ (reference sequence). V lost 5 bases to trimming and J lost 5 bases, with 13 bases between them. Here the CDR3 reads CASSLGTTNEQYF. The CDR3 DNA reads as TGTGCCAGCAGCCTAGGGACGACCAACGAGCAGTACTTC.

The V and J genes are TRBV19 and TRBJ2-7; 9 positions match TRBD2. The J call is in doubt because the DNA end fits TRBJ2-3 better. CDR1 and CDR2 from the germline V gene are LNHDA and SQIVND (reference sequence). The CDR3 runs to 16 residues. The CDR3 reads CASCASGGRSTDTQYF. The CDR3 bases are TGTGCCAGTTGCGCAAGCGGGGGGAGAAGCACAGATACGCAGTATTTT.

This clonotype was recorded at least ten times. This chain uses TRBV24-1 with TRBJ1-5; maybe TRBD1 (5 bases). CDR1 and CDR2 (germline): KGHDR, SFDVKD. The CDR3 has 16 residues. V was pared by 4 bases and J by 0 bases, with 12 bases between. The CDR3 DNA reads TGTGCCACCAGTGACGTGGGACGGGATAGCAATCAGCCCCAGCATTTT. Translation: CATSDVGRDSNQPQHF.

This clonotype was recorded only once. Given a much more abundant clone one base away, this may be a read error. The chain links TRBV5-1 to TRBJ1-1, with TRBD1 as a possible D gene (5 bases). In germline, CDR1 is SGHRS, CDR2 YFSETQ. The CDR3 totals 13 residues. The CDR3 here is CASSLEGRTETFF. The CDR3 DNA reads as TGCGCCAGCAGCTTGGAGGGACGCACTGAAACTTTCTTT.

The chain's CDR3 is CASSSTGTVISGYTF. CDR3 in DNA: TGTGCCAGCAGCTCGACCGGGACAGTAATTAGTGGCTACACCTTC. The chain carries TRBV7-9 and TRBJ1-2; the match to TRBD1 covers 7 bases. Trimming took 4 bases from V and 7 from J; bases not matched to a gene: 12. Germline V gene data show CDR1 as SEHNR and CDR2 as FQNEAQ (reference sequence). The CDR3 consists of 15 residues.

In this sample, this clonotype turned up many times. The chain uses TRBV10-3 and TRBJ1-1; D possibly corresponds to TRBD1 (5 bases). The CDR3 spans 15 residues. Germline V gene lookup returns CDR1 ENHRY and CDR2 SYGVKD. V was shortened by 2 bases and J by 1 base, with 11 bases between the two germline ends. CDR3 residues: CAISEGDGWNTEAFF. The CDR3 bases are TGTGCCATCAGTGAGGGGGACGGATGGAACACTGAAGCTTTCTTT.

Comments on this clonotype: Just one base apart from a much larger clone, this may be a read error. The V and J genes are TRBV11-2 and TRBJ1-5; D remains ambiguous. Germline V gives CDR1 SGHAT, CDR2 FQNNGV. CDR3 length: 13 residues. CDR3 nucleotides: TGTGCCGGCAGCTTATGGAACGAAGAGCCCCAGCATTTT. As protein: CAGSLWNEEPQHF. Using reference TRBV11-2 and TRBJ1-5 for the parts outside the CDR3, the full variable domain is EAGVAQSPRYKIIEKRQSVAFWCNPISGHATLYWYQQILGQGPKLLIQFQNNGVVDDSQLPKDRFSAERLKGVDSTLKIQPAKLEDSAVYLCAGSLWNEEPQHFGDGTRLSIL.

The chain uses TRBV7-6 and TRBJ2-5; no clear D. Per germline, CDR1 SGHVS and CDR2 FNYEAQ. This CDR3 comprises 11 residues. Trimming stripped 5 bases from V and 5 bases from J, with 6 bases between. CDR3 in amino acids: CASSGRETQYF. The CDR3 DNA is TGTGCCAGCAGCGGTAGGGAGACCCAGTACTTC.

On this clonotype: A much larger clone lies one base from this, so it may be a read error. The chain recombines TRBV29-1 with TRBJ1-3; D gene unclear. V was shortened by 4 bases and J by 4 bases, with 11 bases between the two germline ends. This CDR3 comprises 13 residues. CDR1 and CDR2 from the germline V gene are SQVTM and ANQGSEA. As DNA, the CDR3 is TGCAGCGTTGCAGATTATGACGGAAACACCATATATTTT. Translated, it gives CSVADYDGNTIYF.

This sequence joins TRBV7-9 and TRBJ2-7, with TRBD2 matching 7 bases. Germline CDR1 is SEHNR and CDR2 is FQNEAQ (reference sequence). The length of the CDR3 is 12 residues. V was pared by 3 bases and J by 5 bases, with 1 base of the junction left unmatched. DNA for the CDR3: TGTGCCAGCAGCTTCACTAGCGACGAGCAGTACTTC. Amino acids: CASSFTSDEQYF.

This clonotype was seen ten or more times. The junction differs from germline at one of its ends, possibly a read error. V gene TRBV10-3 combines with J gene TRBJ1-2; maybe TRBD1 (5 bases). The germline V gene has CDR1 ENHRY and CDR2 SYGVKD. This CDR3 has 15 amino acids. This CDR3 reads CASSGDGLSGYGYTF. The DNA of the CDR3 is TGTGCCAGCAGTGGGGACGGCTTGTCGGGGTATGGCTACACCTTC.

The sample holds a few counts of this clonotype. V gene TRBV6-5 combines with J gene TRBJ1-2, with unresolved D. Trimming took 5 bases from V and 4 from J, leaving 11 bases between them. CDR3 size: 13 residues. CDR1 and CDR2 from the germline V gene are MNHEY and SVGAGI. The CDR3 bases are TGTGCCAGCAGTCGGACGGCGGGCTATGGCTACACCTTC. Translation gives CASSRTAGYGYTF.

This clonotype showed up just a few times. The chain employs TRBV12-3 or TRBV12-4 and TRBJ1-2; D not resolved. Trimming pared 5 bases from V and 4 bases from J, leaving 17 bases between. This CDR3 has 15 residues. The CDR3 DNA sequence: TGTGCCAGCAGTCCGAAACAGACAACTATCTATGGCTACACCTTC. This codes for CASSPKQTTIYGYTF.

This clonotype was observed a handful of times. V gene TRBV19 combines with J gene TRBJ1-2, with 8 bases fitting TRBD1. The CDR3 is made up of 16 amino acids. V shed 7 bases, J shed 1 base, and the junction held 11 bases outside the gene matches. The V gene's germline CDR1 is LNHDA and CDR2 SQIVND (reference sequence). The CDR3 region has the DNA TGTGCCAGTACCTCGATTGGACAGGGATTTAACTATGGCTACACCTTC. It encodes CASTSIGQGFNYGYTF.

This rearrangement joins TRBV10-3 to TRBJ2-5; 10 positions match TRBD2. Near its end, the DNA agrees better with TRBJ2-7, so the J call may be wrong. The CDR3 contains 15 residues. Germline V CDR1 and CDR2: ENHRY, SYGVKD. CDR3 protein: CAISAVLAGAYEQYF. The CDR3 bases are TGTGCCATCAGCGCTGTCCTAGCGGGAGCCTACGAGCAGTACTTC.

This clonotype has a count of ten or more. The chain has TRBV29-1 and TRBJ2-7, with D possibly called TRBD1 or TRBD2 (5 bases each). Germline V gives CDR1 SQVTM, CDR2 ANQGSEA. The length of the CDR3 is 15 residues. Trimming took off 2 bases at V and 0 bases at J, with 14 bases between the two ends. Here the CDR3 DNA reads TGCAGCGTTGAAACTCCGGGACGGAGCTCCTACGAGCAGTACTTC. This codes for CSVETPGRSSYEQYF.

The V and J genes are TRBV29-1 and TRBJ1-2; D remains unclear. The V gene lost 0 bases and the J gene lost 8 bases, with 4 bases spanning the gap. Germline CDR1 SQVTM, CDR2 ANQGSEA. The CDR3 sequence is 10 residues long. The CDR3 DNA sequence: TGCAGCGTTGAAGATCTGGGCTACACCTTC. Translating it yields CSVEDLGYTF.